The 7 T cell receptor beta chains given below trace back to one sample, sequenced in a study of T cell changes during pregnancy in multiple sclerosis. Libraries were prepared by immunoSEQ multiplex PCR; TCRdb keeps only in-frame clonotypes and omits some of them. The table records about 36,000 clones, around 89% of them present only once. Sequenced material: CD4+ T cells from peripheral blood mononuclear cells, taken in the first trimester of pregnancy. Receptor source: a female donor with multiple sclerosis, enrolled in a pregnancy study.

V gene TRBV6-5 combines with J gene TRBJ1-4, with TRBD1 matching over 8 bases. CDR3 length: 16 residues. The J segment lost 11 bases and the V segment lost 3 bases, leaving 14 bases of the junction unmatched. Per the germline V gene, CDR1 is MNHEY and CDR2 is SVGAGI. The chain's CDR3 is CASSYLELGQALKLFF. The CDR3 coding sequence is TGTGCCAGCAGTTATTTGGAATTGGGACAGGCTTTGAAACTGTTTTTT.

CDR3 nucleotide sequence: TGTGCCAGCAGCTTATCCGGGACCTACGAGCAGTACTTC. This translates into CASSLSGTYEQYF. This chain links TRBV11-2 with TRBJ2-7, with D tentatively TRBD2 (5 bases). This CDR3 is 13 amino acids long. CDR1 and CDR2 from the germline V gene are SGHAT and FQNNGV. Trimming took off 2 bases at V and 2 bases at J, with 7 bases between the two ends.

This chain joins TRBV19 and TRBJ1-1; 11 nucleotides line up with TRBD1. V shed 1 base and J 4 bases; nucleotides not matched to a gene: 5. Germline V CDR1 and CDR2: LNHDA, SQIVND (reference sequence). CDR3 length: 16 residues. The CDR3 DNA follows: TGTGCCAGTAGTATAGCAACCGGGACAGGGGGCACTGAAGCTTTCTTT. Protein sequence: CASSIATGTGGTEAFF.

The chain couples TRBV14 to TRBJ2-1; 12 nucleotides agree with TRBD2. The CDR3 is 14 residues long. The germline CDR1 and CDR2 sequences are SGHDN and FVKESK. Losses at the gene ends were 1 base for V and 9 bases for J; bases not matched to a gene: 1. This chain's CDR3 is CASSQGLAGVEQFF. The CDR3 nucleotides read TGTGCCAGCAGCCAAGGACTAGCGGGAGTTGAGCAGTTCTTC.

The genes are TRBV2 and TRBJ1-4; TRBD1 agrees at 8 bases. This CDR3 has 14 amino acids. V shed 5 bases and J 4 bases; nucleotides not matched to a gene: 3. From germline, CDR1 is SNHLY and CDR2 FYNNEI. The DNA of the CDR3 is TGTGCCAGCAGTCTTACAGGGGGTAATGAAAAACTGTTTTTT. Amino acids: CASSLTGGNEKLFF.

J is TRBJ2-6 and V is TRBV28; a weak D match, TRBD1 (5 bases). The CDR3 runs to 13 residues. V lost 10 bases to trimming and J lost 0 bases, with 7 bases between them. Germline values: CDR1 MDHEN, CDR2 SYDVKM. In DNA form, the CDR3 reads TGTGCCATCACAGGCTCTGGGGCCAACGTCCTGACTTTC. Its protein product is CAITGSGANVLTF.

The J gene is TRBJ1-2, the V gene TRBV27, with TRBD1 matching 8 bases. The J segment lost 7 bases and the V segment lost 3 bases, leaving 4 bases of the junction unmatched. The CDR3 spans 13 residues. The germline CDR1 and CDR2 sequences are MNHEY and SMNVEV (reference sequence). The CDR3 DNA sequence: TGTGCCAGCAGTTTTGGGACAGGCGGTGGCTACACCTTC. It yields the protein CASSFGTGGGYTF.